A single sample gave rise to the 13 T cell receptor beta chains below, sequenced in a study of cytomegalovirus exposure and HLA in healthy donors. Researchers ran the PCR with 60 Vbeta and 13 Jbeta primers. Only in-frame clones appear in the TCRdb table, and some are missing; sequencing was by immunoSEQ multiplex PCR. The data hold about 160,000 clones, with about 85% observed a single time. The specimen sequenced was PBMCs. These receptors were taken from a man aged 18-30 years in good health and CMV-seropositive.

The chain has TRBV6-1 and TRBJ2-3, with D perhaps matching TRBD1 (6 bases). There are 14 residues in the CDR3. Trimming took off 6 bases at V and 5 bases at J, with 15 bases between the two ends. Germline CDR1 MNHNS, CDR2 SASEGT. In nucleotides, the CDR3 is TGTGCCAGCAGGACAGGCCCCCGCCGAGATACGCAGTATTTT. Protein: CASRTGPRRDTQYF.

The table lists this clone with a few counts. The J gene is TRBJ1-3, the V gene TRBV30, with TRBD1 as a possible D gene (5 bases). The germline V gene encodes CDR1 GTSNPN and CDR2 SVGIG (reference sequence). The CDR3 spans 14 residues. Trimming left V 1 base short and J 0 bases short, with 7 bases between. CDR3 nucleotides: TGTGCCTGGAGTGCGGGACTCTCTGGAAACACCATATATTTT. Protein sequence: CAWSAGLSGNTIYF.

This clone came up a few times. Other DNA sequences in the same sample also yield this CDR3. J is TRBJ1-5 and V is TRBV19; 9 bases are shared with TRBD1. The junction had 5 bases not matched to a gene; V was cut back by 2 bases and J by 0 bases. Per the germline V gene, CDR1 is LNHDA and CDR2 is SQIVND (reference sequence). This CDR3 is built from 17 residues. CDR3 in amino acids: CASSIRQGGDSNQPQHF. The CDR3 nucleotides read TGTGCCAGTAGTATAAGACAGGGGGGGGATAGCAATCAGCCCCAGCATTTT. Full variable domain (outside the CDR3, taken from reference TRBV19 and TRBJ1-5): DGGITQSPKYLFRKEGQNVTLSCEQNLNHDAMYWYRQDPGQGLRLIYYSQIVNDFQKGDIAEGYSVSREKKESFPLTVTSAQKNPTAFYLCASSIRQGGDSNQPQHFGDGTRLSIL.

A remark on this clone: The sample holds other DNA sequences that translate to the same CDR3. This chain connects TRBV30 to TRBJ2-5; 13 nucleotides match TRBD2. The CDR3 sequence is 14 residues long. Germline CDR1 GTSNPN, CDR2 SVGIG (reference sequence). V shed 4 bases, J shed 5 bases, and the junction held 4 bases outside the gene matches. Here the CDR3 reads CAWNTGLAGETQYF. The CDR3 coding sequence is TGTGCCTGGAATACGGGACTAGCGGGGGAGACCCAGTACTTC.

CDR3 region: CSALAGTNPYF. Here the CDR3 DNA reads TGCAGCGCCCTGGCCGGGACTAATCCGTATTTT. V gene TRBV29-1 combines with J gene TRBJ2-3; 7 bases agree with TRBD2. Trimming cost V 7 bases and J 14 bases; bases outside gene matches: 12. The germline V gene has CDR1 SQVTM and CDR2 ANQGSEA. There are 11 residues in the CDR3.

The CDR3 nucleotides read TGTGCCAGCAGCCAAGATGGAGGGGGCGCCTATGGCTACACCTTC. Its protein is CASSQDGGGAYGYTF. The V gene is TRBV14, the J gene TRBJ1-2; 7 bases agree with TRBD1. V shed 0 bases and J 4 bases; nucleotides not matched to a gene: 5. CDR1 and CDR2 (germline): SGHDN, FVKESK. The CDR3 is made up of 15 amino acids.

This chain links TRBV28 with TRBJ1-2, with D possibly being TRBD1 (5 bases). The germline gives CDR1 MDHEN, CDR2 SYDVKM. Trimming removed 5 bases from V and 6 bases from J, with 19 bases in between. The CDR3 is 15 residues long. The CDR3: CASSTGGVGVDGYTF. CDR3 coding DNA: TGTGCCAGCAGTACTGGGGGGGTCGGGGTAGATGGCTACACCTTC.

The DNA of the CDR3 is TGTGCCAGCAGCCGTAACCCACGGGGGGCTCCGTCGTTCTTC. Protein product: CASSRNPRGAPSFF. V is TRBV11-3 and J is TRBJ2-1, with D perhaps matching TRBD2 (7 bases). Trimming pared 5 bases from V and 15 bases from J, leaving 23 bases between. Per germline, CDR1 SGHNT and CDR2 YENEEA. This CDR3 region has 14 residues.

This chain uses TRBV7-2 with TRBJ1-1; weak D call: TRBD1 (6 bases). CDR1 SGHTA and CDR2 FQGNSA come from the germline V gene. The CDR3 has 14 amino acids. V was trimmed by 3 bases and J by 4 bases, leaving 12 bases between them. DNA for the CDR3: TGTGCCAGCAGCTTGTACAGGGTTGGCACTGAAGCTTTCTTT. Amino acids: CASSLYRVGTEAFF.

This clone appeared a single time. The rearrangement links TRBV5-4 to TRBJ2-1; TRBD1 matches at 7 bases. The CDR3 is 13 residues long. CDR1 and CDR2 from the germline V gene are SGHNT and YYREEE (reference sequence). Germline trimming cut 0 bases from V and 15 bases from J; bases unmatched to any gene: 9. The CDR3 is CASSLDQGEVRFF. CDR3 nucleotide sequence: TGTGCCAGCAGCTTGGACCAGGGGGAAGTAAGGTTCTTC.

The V and J genes are TRBV5-1 and TRBJ2-1, with TRBD1 matching over 12 bases. CDR1 is SGHRS, CDR2 YFSETQ, per germline. Unmatched junction bases numbered 6, after V lost 0 bases and J lost 8 bases. This CDR3 region has 16 residues. The CDR3 coding sequence is TGCGCCAGCAGCTTGGCCGGGACAGGGGGCATCTATGAGCAGTTCTTC. It encodes CASSLAGTGGIYEQFF. Using reference TRBV5-1 and TRBJ2-1 for the parts outside the CDR3, the full variable domain is KAGVTQTPRYLIKTRGQQVTLSCSPISGHRSVSWYQQTPGQGLQFLFEYFSETQRNKGNFPGRFSGRQFSNSRSEMNVSTLELGDSALYLCASSLAGTGGIYEQFFGPGTRLTVL.

The chain couples TRBV25-1 to TRBJ2-3, with D perhaps TRBD2 (5 bases). Deletions cut 6 bases from V and 2 bases from J, with 15 bases between. The CDR3 is 15 amino acids. Germline CDR1 reads MGHDK; CDR2 reads SYGVNS. In nucleotides, the CDR3 is TGTGCCAGCAGCGCCCCGGACTTGCCCACAGATACGCAGTATTTT. Its translation is CASSAPDLPTDTQYF.

CDR3 amino acids: CASSIEAGYYNEQFF. Written as DNA, the CDR3 is TGTGCCAGTAGTATAGAGGCGGGGTACTACAATGAGCAGTTCTTC. The V gene is TRBV19, the J gene TRBJ2-1, with D possibly being TRBD2 (6 bases). V was trimmed by 0 bases and J by 3 bases, leaving 9 bases between them. This CDR3 is 15 amino acids long. Germline values: CDR1 LNHDA, CDR2 SQIVND (reference sequence).